These 3 T cell receptor beta chains were all obtained from the same sample, sequenced in a study of neurological immune-mediated disorders. TCRdb reprocessed the 5' RACE reads via MiXCR and lists one record per CDR3 protein. The sample consists of roughly 50,000 distinct CDR3 sequences, around 4.5% of them appearing once. The sequenced sample was PBMCs. The receptors here all came from a woman aged 55-70 years with multiple sclerosis.

Only a few counts were recorded for this clonotype. It is likely a read error, because the conserved phenylalanine at the end of the CDR3 is missing. The chain is built from TRBV28 and TRBJ1-6, with D maybe TRBD1 (5 bases). The CDR3 runs to 16 residues. Germline CDR1 is MDHEN and CDR2 is SYDVKM. Between the trimmed V and J ends, which lost 6 bases and 2 bases, there was a span of 14 bases. The CDR3 DNA sequence: TGTGCCAGCAGCCTTGACGGGGCTGCCTATAATTCACCCCTCCACTGT. This sequence encodes CASSLDGAAYNSPLHC.

This clonotype was seen a handful of times. V usage is TRBV5-1 and J usage is TRBJ2-2, with 9 nucleotides matching TRBD1. From germline, CDR1 is SGHRS and CDR2 YFSETQ. Germline trimming cut 3 bases from V and 6 bases from J; bases unmatched to any gene: 3. The CDR3 is 14 residues long. The CDR3 reads CASSSGTGSGELFF. CDR3 DNA sequence: TGCGCCAGCAGCTCCGGGACAGGGTCCGGGGAGCTGTTTTTT.

This clonotype is judged large (0.1 to 1%). With a much larger clone just one base away, this may be a read error. The missing conserved phenylalanine or tryptophan at the end of this CDR3 makes a read error likely. The chain recombines TRBV25-1 with TRBJ2-5; D possibly corresponds to TRBD1 (5 bases). V dropped 2 bases and J dropped 0 bases, with 7 bases sitting between them. The CDR3 loop spans 14 amino acids. Germline values: CDR1 MGHDK, CDR2 SYGVNS. The CDR3 spells CASSEKGHQETQYC. The CDR3 DNA is TGTGCCAGCAGTGAAAAGGGGCACCAAGAGACCCAGTACTGC.